The TCR beta chain under discussion was sequenced for a study of T cell responses to AZD1222 COVID-19 vaccine. The CDR3 spans 15 residues. TCRdb's copy holds only in-frame clones and misses some; the assay was immunoSEQ multiplex PCR. The sample yields about 50,000 clones, around 85% seen once. The specimen was peripheral blood, collected on day 0 of AZD1222 vaccination. The rearrangement joins TRBV21-1 to TRBJ2-6. TRBV21-1 is listed as a pseudogene. The TCR originated in an adult in good health. The CDR3 coding sequence is TGTGCCAGCAGCAAAGGGGGGTCAGGGGCCAACGTCCTGACTTTC. Translated: CASSKGGSGANVLTF.